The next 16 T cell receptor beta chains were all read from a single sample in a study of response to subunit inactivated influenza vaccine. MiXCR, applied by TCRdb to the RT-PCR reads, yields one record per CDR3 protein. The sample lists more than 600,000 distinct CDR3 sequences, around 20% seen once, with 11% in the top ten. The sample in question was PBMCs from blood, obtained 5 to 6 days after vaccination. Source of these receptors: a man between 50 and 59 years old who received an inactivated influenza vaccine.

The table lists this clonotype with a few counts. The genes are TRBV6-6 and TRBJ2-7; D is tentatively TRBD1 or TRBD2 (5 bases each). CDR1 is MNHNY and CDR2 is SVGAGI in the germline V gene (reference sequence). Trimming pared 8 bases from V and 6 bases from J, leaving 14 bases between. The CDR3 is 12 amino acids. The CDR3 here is CASAAWGSEQYF. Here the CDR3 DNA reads TGTGCCAGCGCGGCTTGGGGGAGCGAGCAGTACTTC.

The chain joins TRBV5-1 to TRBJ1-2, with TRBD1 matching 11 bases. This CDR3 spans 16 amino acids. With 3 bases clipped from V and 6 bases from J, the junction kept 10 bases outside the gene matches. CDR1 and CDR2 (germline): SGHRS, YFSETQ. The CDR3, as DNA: TGCGCCAGCAGCTGGACCCACGGACAGGGGGCGGATGGCTACACCTTC. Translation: CASSWTHGQGADGYTF.

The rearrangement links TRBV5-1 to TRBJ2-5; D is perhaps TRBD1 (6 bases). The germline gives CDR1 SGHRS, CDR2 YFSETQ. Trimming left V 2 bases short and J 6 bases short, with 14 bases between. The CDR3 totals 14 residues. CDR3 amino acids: CASSLGDRQQTQYF. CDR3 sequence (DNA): TGCGCCAGCAGCTTAGGTGACAGGCAACAGACCCAGTACTTC.

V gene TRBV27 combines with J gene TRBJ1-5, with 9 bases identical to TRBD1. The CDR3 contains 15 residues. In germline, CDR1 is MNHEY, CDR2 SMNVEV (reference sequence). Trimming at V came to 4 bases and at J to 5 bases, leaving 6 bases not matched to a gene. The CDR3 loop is CASSSGTGYHQPQHF. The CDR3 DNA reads TGTGCCAGCAGTTCCGGGACAGGGTACCATCAGCCCCAGCATTTT.

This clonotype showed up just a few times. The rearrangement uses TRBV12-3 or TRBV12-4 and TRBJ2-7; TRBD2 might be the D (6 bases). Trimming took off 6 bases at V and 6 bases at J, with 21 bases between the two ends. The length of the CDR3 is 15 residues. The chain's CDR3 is CASSYGRPLRGEQYF. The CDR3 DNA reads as TGTGCCAGCAGCTACGGGAGACCCTTGAGAGGCGAGCAGTACTTC.

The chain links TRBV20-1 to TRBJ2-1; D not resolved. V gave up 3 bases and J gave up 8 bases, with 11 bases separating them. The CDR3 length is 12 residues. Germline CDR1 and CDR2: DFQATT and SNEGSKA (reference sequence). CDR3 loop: CSARDYVDEQFF. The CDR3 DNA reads TGCAGTGCTAGGGATTATGTCGATGAGCAGTTCTTC.

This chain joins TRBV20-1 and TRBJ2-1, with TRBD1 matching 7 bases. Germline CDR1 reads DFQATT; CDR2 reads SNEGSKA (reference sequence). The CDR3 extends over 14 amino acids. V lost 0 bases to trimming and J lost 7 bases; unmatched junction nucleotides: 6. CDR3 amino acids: CSARDPRQGNEQFF. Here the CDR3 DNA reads TGCAGTGCTAGAGATCCCCGACAGGGTAATGAGCAGTTCTTC.

In nucleotides, the CDR3 is TGTGCCACCAGTTTGGACCACTATGGAGGTTACAATGAGCAGTTCTTC. This translates into CATSLDHYGGYNEQFF. The rearrangement uses TRBV24-1 and TRBJ2-1; a possible D gene is TRBD2 (5 bases). Germline lookup yields CDR1 KGHDR and CDR2 SFDVKD. V gave up 6 bases and J gave up 4 bases, with 18 bases separating them. This CDR3 is 16 amino acids long.

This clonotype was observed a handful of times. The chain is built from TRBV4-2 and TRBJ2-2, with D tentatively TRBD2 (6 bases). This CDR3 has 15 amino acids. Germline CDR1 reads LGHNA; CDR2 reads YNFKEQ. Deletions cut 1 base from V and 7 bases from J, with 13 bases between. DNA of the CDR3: TGTGCCAGCAGCCAAGCTTCTAGCGAGGGCGGGGAGCTGTTTTTT. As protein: CASSQASSEGGELFF.

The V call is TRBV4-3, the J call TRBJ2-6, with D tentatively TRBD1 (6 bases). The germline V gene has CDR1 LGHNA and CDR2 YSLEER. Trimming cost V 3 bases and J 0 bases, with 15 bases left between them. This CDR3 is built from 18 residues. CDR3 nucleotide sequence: TGCGCCAGCAGCCAGAACACAGGGATCTCCTCTGGGGCCAACGTCCTGACTTTC. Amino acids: CASSQNTGISSGANVLTF.

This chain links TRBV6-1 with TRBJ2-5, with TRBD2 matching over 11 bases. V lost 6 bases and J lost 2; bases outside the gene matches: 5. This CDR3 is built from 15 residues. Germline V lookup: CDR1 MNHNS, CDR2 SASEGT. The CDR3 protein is CASSRSGGVQETQYF. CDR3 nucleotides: TGTGCCAGCAGCCGTAGCGGGGGGGTACAAGAGACCCAGTACTTC.

Here the CDR3 DNA reads TGTGCCAGCAGCCAAGCCGTGTATCGCTACACCTTC. This sequence encodes CASSQAVYRYTF. The rearrangement links TRBV7-6 to TRBJ1-2, with D unclear. The V end lost 5 bases, the J end lost 9 bases, and 13 bases lay between the germline ends. This CDR3 comprises 12 residues. Looked up from germline, CDR1 is SGHVS and CDR2 is FNYEAQ.

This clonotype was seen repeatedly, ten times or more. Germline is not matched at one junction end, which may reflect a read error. The DNA of the CDR3 is TGCGCCAGCAGCTTGGCCCCCGGAAACACTGAAGCTTTCTTT. Amino acid sequence: CASSLAPGNTEAFF. The chain carries TRBV7-9 and TRBJ1-1; no firm D call. CDR1 is SEHNR and CDR2 is FQNEAQ in the germline V gene (reference sequence). This CDR3 comprises 14 residues.

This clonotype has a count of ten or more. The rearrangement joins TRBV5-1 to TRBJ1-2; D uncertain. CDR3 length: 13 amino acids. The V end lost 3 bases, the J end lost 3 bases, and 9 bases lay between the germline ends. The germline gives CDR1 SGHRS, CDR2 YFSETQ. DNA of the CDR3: TGCGCCAGCAGCTCGGGTCGGGACTATGGCTACACCTTC. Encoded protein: CASSSGRDYGYTF.

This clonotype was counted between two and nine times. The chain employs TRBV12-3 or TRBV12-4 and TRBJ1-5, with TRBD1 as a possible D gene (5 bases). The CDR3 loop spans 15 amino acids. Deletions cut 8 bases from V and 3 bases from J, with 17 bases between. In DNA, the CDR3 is TGTGCCAGCGGAACAGCAGGGTGGGTCAATCAGCCCCAGCATTTT. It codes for CASGTAGWVNQPQHF.

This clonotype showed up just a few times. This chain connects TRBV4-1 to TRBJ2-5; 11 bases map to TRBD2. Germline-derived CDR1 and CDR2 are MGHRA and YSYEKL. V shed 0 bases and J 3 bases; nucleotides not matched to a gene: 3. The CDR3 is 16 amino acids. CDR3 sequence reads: CASSQEGLAGEETQYF. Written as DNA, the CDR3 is TGCGCCAGCAGCCAAGAAGGACTAGCGGGCGAAGAGACCCAGTACTTC.